The entry below gives a single T cell receptor beta chain sequence along with its context. The antigen remains undetermined. These data belong to a study of vaccination effects on CD4 cells after COVID-19. Study-level information: Before sequencing took place, the ViraFEST assay used viral peptide pools to expand antigen-specific CD4+ T cells. Study-level points and caveats: After vaccination of healthy people, only 1 of 255 vaccine-induced clones cross-reacted with common cold coronaviruses. The authors studied few convalescent patients and collected no early post-infection timepoints.

The V gene end was trimmed by 4 bases and the J gene end by 3 bases; junction bases not matched to a gene: 3. Germline CDR1 is SGHKS and CDR2 is YYEKEE (reference sequence). The CDR3 is made up of 14 amino acids. The culture ran for 10 to 11 days, and then CD4+ T cells were isolated. Clones were sequenced by immunoSEQ multiplex PCR, and TCRdb holds only the in-frame ones, with some missing. This sample carries more than 50,000 clones, about 80% of them seen once, and the ten largest clones take just over 3%. This sample comprised CD4+ T cells from PBMCs cultured without peptide, obtained before COVID-19 vaccination. V is TRBV5-5 and J is TRBJ1-2, with 10 bases lining up with TRBD1. This clonotype originated in a human donor who received a COVID-19 vaccine. The CDR3 sequence: CASSGGTGDYGYTF. The DNA of the CDR3 is TGTGCCAGCAGCGGCGGGACAGGGGACTATGGCTACACCTTC.